These 11 T cell receptor beta chains share one sample of origin, sequenced in a study of cytomegalovirus exposure and HLA in healthy donors. With 60 Vbeta and 13 Jbeta primers, the PCR was carried out. Profiling relied on immunoSEQ multiplex PCR, and the TCRdb table lists in-frame clones only, not all of them. The sample lists around 85,000 clones, less than 85% occurring once. Sequencing was performed on PBMCs. The source is a male donor in good health and CMV-seronegative.

The rearrangement joins TRBV4-1 to TRBJ2-2, with TRBD1 identical over 8 bases. V was clipped by 1 base and J by 7 bases; unmatched bases: 2. The CDR3 spans 14 residues. Per germline, CDR1 MGHRA and CDR2 YSYEKL. The chain's CDR3 is CASSQGTGIGELFF. The CDR3 bases are TGCGCCAGCAGCCAAGGGACAGGGATCGGGGAGCTGTTTTTT.

The V gene is TRBV5-1, the J gene TRBJ1-1; D is possibly TRBD1 (6 bases). Trimming pared 4 bases from V and 1 base from J, leaving 8 bases between. Germline CDR1 and CDR2: SGHRS and YFSETQ. The CDR3 sequence is 13 residues long. The CDR3 sequence is CASSTQGNTEAFF. Written as DNA, the CDR3 is TGCGCCAGCAGCACACAGGGGAACACTGAAGCTTTCTTT.

About this clone: Additional DNA sequences in this sample encode the identical CDR3. The rearrangement uses TRBV5-1 and TRBJ2-3; no definite D call. Germline V lookup: CDR1 SGHRS, CDR2 YFSETQ. This CDR3 comprises 14 residues. V was pared by 5 bases and J by 1 base, with 11 bases between. The CDR3 DNA reads TGCGCCAGCAGTCATCTTCAGGGCACAGATACGCAGTATTTT. Encoded protein: CASSHLQGTDTQYF. Based on the CDR3 plus reference TRBV5-1 and TRBJ2-3, the full variable domain is KAGVTQTPRYLIKTRGQQVTLSCSPISGHRSVSWYQQTPGQGLQFLFEYFSETQRNKGNFPGRFSGRQFSNSRSEMNVSTLELGDSALYLCASSHLQGTDTQYFGPGTRLTVL.

This chain connects TRBV9 to TRBJ1-6, with D unclear. This CDR3 comprises 14 residues. CDR1 is SGDLS, CDR2 YYNGEE, per germline. V gave up 0 bases and J gave up 7 bases, with 8 bases separating them. CDR3 nucleotide sequence: TGTGCCAGCAGCGTAGGTGGGCGCAATTCACCCCTCCACTTT. Translation: CASSVGGRNSPLHF.

This rearrangement joins TRBV5-4 to TRBJ1-3; D remains ambiguous. From germline, CDR1 is SGHNT and CDR2 YYREEE (reference sequence). The CDR3 is made up of 16 amino acids. The V gene lost 2 bases and the J gene lost 0 bases, with 12 bases spanning the gap. CDR3 residues: CASSLPTGSSGNTIYF. CDR3 nucleotides: TGTGCCAGCAGCTTACCGACGGGGAGCTCTGGAAACACCATATATTTT.

This clone was seen a handful of times. V gene TRBV9 combines with J gene TRBJ2-1; D is perhaps TRBD2 (5 bases). Germline lookup yields CDR1 SGDLS and CDR2 YYNGEE. V dropped 4 bases and J dropped 10 bases, with 18 bases sitting between them. The CDR3 sequence is 14 residues long. The CDR3 protein is CASSPAAANSEQFF. The CDR3 DNA is TGTGCCAGCAGCCCAGCGGCAGCAAACTCCGAGCAGTTCTTC.

The chain employs TRBV5-1 and TRBJ2-5, with a weak D call TRBD1 (5 bases). Germline V gives CDR1 SGHRS, CDR2 YFSETQ. The CDR3 length is 14 residues. The germline V and J ends were trimmed by 0 bases and 4 bases, with 10 bases remaining between them. The CDR3 spells CASSLVTGGETQYF. In nucleotides, the CDR3 is TGCGCCAGCAGCTTGGTAACAGGTGGAGAGACCCAGTACTTC.

Concerning this clone itself: At one boundary the junction diverges from the germline segment, which might be a read error. This sequence joins TRBV25-1 and TRBJ1-2; 7 bases map to TRBD1. This CDR3 contains 17 residues. The germline CDR1 and CDR2 sequences are MGHDK and SYGVNS. CDR3 sequence reads: CASSGTLGTAQLNGYPF. Here the CDR3 DNA reads TGTGCCAGCAGTGGGACATTGGGGACAGCTCAACTTAATGGCTACCCCTTC.

This clone was seen a handful of times. The rearrangement joins TRBV7-2 to TRBJ1-3, with D perhaps matching TRBD1 (5 bases). Trimming stripped 1 base from V and 0 bases from J, with 13 bases between. Germline V lookup: CDR1 SGHTA, CDR2 FQGNSA. This CDR3 is built from 17 residues. CDR3 amino acids: CASSLVRVKDSGNTIYF. The CDR3 DNA reads as TGTGCCAGCAGCTTAGTCAGGGTGAAGGACTCTGGAAACACCATATATTTT. Full variable domain (outside the CDR3, taken from reference TRBV7-2 and TRBJ1-3): GAGVSQSPSNKVTEKGKDVELRCDPISGHTALYWYRQSLGQGLEFLIYFQGNSAPDKSGLPSDRFSAERTGGSVSTLTIQRTQQEDSAVYLCASSLVRVKDSGNTIYFGEGSWLTVV.

This clone turned up a few times. CDR3 residues: CASRSTGGQYNEQFF. The CDR3 nucleotides are TGTGCCAGCAGATCAACGGGCGGGCAATACAATGAGCAGTTCTTC. V usage is TRBV11-2 and J usage is TRBJ2-1, with a tentative D call TRBD2 (5 bases). Trimming removed 6 bases from V and 4 bases from J, with 16 bases in between. From germline, CDR1 is SGHAT and CDR2 FQNNGV. CDR3 length: 15 residues.

The chain employs TRBV7-9 and TRBJ1-2, with D possibly being TRBD1 (5 bases). The CDR3 runs to 14 residues. V dropped 3 bases and J dropped 6 bases, with 14 bases sitting between them. The V gene's germline CDR1 is SEHNR and CDR2 FQNEAQ (reference sequence). CDR3 nucleotide sequence: TGTGCCAGCAGCTTTAGTGGGCAGGGAAATGGCTACACCTTC. Translated, it gives CASSFSGQGNGYTF.